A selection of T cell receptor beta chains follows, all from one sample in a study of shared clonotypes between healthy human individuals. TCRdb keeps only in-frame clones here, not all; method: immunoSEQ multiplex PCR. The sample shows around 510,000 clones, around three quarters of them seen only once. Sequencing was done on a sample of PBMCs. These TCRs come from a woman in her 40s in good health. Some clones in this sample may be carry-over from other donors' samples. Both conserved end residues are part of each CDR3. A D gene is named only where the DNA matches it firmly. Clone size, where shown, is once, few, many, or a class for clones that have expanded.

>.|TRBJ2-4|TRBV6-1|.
CASGGRGKAKNIQYF
TGTGCCAGCGGGGGCCGCGGGAAAGCCAAAAACATTCAGTACTTC
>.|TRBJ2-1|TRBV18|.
CASSSQVTSPYEQFF
TGTGCCAGCTCATCTCAGGTAACTAGCCCCTATGAGCAGTTCTTC
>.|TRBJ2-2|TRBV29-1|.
CSAVGEVGELFF
TGCAGCGCTGTTGGAGAGGTCGGGGAGCTGTTTTTT
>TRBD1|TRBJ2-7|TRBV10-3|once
CAIKTGTENYEQYF
TGTGCCATCAAGACCGGGACAGAAAACTACGAGCAGTACTTC
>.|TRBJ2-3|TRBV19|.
CASSIRGLHPDTQYF
TGTGCCAGTAGTATAAGAGGACTACATCCAGATACGCAGTATTTT
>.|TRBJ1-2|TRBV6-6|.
CASSNDGMYGYTF
TGTGCCAGCAGTAACGACGGAATGTATGGCTACACCTTC
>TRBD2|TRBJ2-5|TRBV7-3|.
CASSLTSGSGGTQYF
TGTGCCAGCAGCTTGACTAGCGGGAGCGGGGGGACCCAGTACTTC
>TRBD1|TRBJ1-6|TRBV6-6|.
CASSRDSHNSPLHF
TGTGCCAGCAGTCGGGACAGCCATAATTCACCCCTCCACTTT
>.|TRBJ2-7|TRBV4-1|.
CASSHGTGQLRSYEQYF
TGCGCCAGCAGCCACGGAACAGGGCAACTACGGTCCTACGAGCAGTACTTC
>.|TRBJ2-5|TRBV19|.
CASSMSGDETQYF
TGTGCCAGTAGTATGTCAGGGGACGAGACCCAGTACTTC
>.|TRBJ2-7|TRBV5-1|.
CASSSVEEQYF
TGCGCCAGCAGCTCAGTAGAGGAGCAGTACTTC
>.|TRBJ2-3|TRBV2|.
CASRQLGNTDTQYF
TGTGCCAGCCGTCAATTGGGAAACACAGATACGCAGTATTTT
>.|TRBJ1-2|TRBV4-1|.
CASSQYSGKGNYGYTF
TGCGCCAGCAGCCAGTACTCTGGAAAGGGTAACTATGGCTACACCTTC
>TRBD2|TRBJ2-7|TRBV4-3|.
CASSQEVPGLAGGGLSNEQYF
TGCGCCAGCAGCCAAGAAGTCCCGGGACTAGCGGGAGGAGGGTTGAGCAACGAGCAGTACTTC
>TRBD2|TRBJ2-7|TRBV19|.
CASSRGLDSYEQYF
TGTGCCAGTAGTCGGGGACTAGACTCGTACGAGCAGTACTTC
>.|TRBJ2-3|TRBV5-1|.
CASSLGVSTDTQYF
TGCGCCAGCAGCTTAGGGGTTAGCACAGATACGCAGTATTTT
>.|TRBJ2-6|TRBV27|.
CASRAQGLGSGANVLTF
TGTGCCAGCAGAGCCCAGGGCCTGGGCTCTGGGGCCAACGTCCTGACTTTC
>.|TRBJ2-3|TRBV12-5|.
CASGWDTSTDTQYF
TGTGCTAGTGGTTGGGACACCAGCACAGATACGCAGTATTTT